This T cell receptor (beta chain) was profiled in a study of CD8 T cells in ankylosing spondylitis. Study results and limitations: Disease-linked clones proved CD8+ and comparatively uncommon in peripheral blood. Reportedly, disease-linked clones are significantly enriched in ankylosing spondylitis patients' matched synovial fluid. Seemingly distinctive of ankylosing spondylitis blood was a TCR beta motif formed by eight highly homologous variants.

The CDR3 runs to 13 residues. Trimming at V came to 6 bases and at J to 6 bases, leaving 4 bases not matched to a gene. One entry per CDR3 protein results from TCRdb running MiXCR on the 5' RACE reads. The sample has about 500,000 distinct CDR3 sequences, roughly an eighth seen once. In its sample, this clonotype was seen many times. Antigen specificity is unknown. The source material was blood, either unsorted or a sorted T cell fraction (not recorded which). This receptor was taken from a male donor with ankylosing spondylitis. The chain combines TRBV12-3 or TRBV12-4 with TRBJ2-2, with 7 nucleotides matching TRBD1. CDR3 bases: TGTGCCAGCAGCACAGGGGTAGCCGGGGAGCTGTTTTTT. As protein: CASSTGVAGELFF.